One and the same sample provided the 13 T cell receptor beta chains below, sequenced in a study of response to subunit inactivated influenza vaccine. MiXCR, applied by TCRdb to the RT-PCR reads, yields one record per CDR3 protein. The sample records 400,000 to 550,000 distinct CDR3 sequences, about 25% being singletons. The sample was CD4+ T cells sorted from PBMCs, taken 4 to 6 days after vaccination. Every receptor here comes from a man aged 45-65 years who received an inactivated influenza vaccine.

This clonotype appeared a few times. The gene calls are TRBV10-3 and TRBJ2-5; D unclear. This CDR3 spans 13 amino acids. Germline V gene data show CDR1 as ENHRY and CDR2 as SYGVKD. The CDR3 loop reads CEDPRNDQETQYF. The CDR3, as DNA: TGTGAGGACCCTAGAAATGACCAAGAGACCCAGTACTTC.

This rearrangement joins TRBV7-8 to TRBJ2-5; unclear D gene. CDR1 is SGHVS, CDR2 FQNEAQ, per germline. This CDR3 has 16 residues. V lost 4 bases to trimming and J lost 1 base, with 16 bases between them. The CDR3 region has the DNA TGTGCCAGCAGCTCCCCCCCCTGGCGGAGCCAAGAGACCCAGTACTTC. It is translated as CASSSPPWRSQETQYF.

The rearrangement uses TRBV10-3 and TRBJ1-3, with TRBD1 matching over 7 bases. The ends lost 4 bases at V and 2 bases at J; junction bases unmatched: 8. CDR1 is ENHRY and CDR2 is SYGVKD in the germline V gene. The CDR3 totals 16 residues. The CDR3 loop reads CAISGPGGKAGNTIYF. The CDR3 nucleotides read TGTGCCATCAGTGGCCCAGGGGGTAAGGCTGGAAACACCATATATTTT.

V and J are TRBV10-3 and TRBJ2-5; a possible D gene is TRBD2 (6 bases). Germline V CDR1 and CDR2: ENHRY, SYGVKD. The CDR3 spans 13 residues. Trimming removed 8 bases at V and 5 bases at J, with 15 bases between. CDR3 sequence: CAIGSEGRETQYF. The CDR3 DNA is TGTGCCATCGGCTCGGAGGGTAGGGAGACCCAGTACTTC.

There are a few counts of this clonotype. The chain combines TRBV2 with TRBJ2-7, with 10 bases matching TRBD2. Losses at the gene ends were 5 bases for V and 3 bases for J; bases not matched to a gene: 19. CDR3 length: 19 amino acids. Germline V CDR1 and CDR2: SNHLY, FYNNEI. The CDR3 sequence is CASSPGAFHPSGSIYEQYF. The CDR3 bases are TGTGCCAGCAGTCCCGGGGCCTTCCACCCTAGCGGGAGTATCTACGAGCAGTACTTC.

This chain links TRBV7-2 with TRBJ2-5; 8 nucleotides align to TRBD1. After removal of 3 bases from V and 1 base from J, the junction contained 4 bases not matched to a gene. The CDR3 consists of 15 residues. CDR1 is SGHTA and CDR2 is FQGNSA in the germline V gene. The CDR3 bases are TGTGCCAGCAGCTTCCTAGGACAGGGCCAAGAGACCCAGTACTTC. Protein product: CASSFLGQGQETQYF.

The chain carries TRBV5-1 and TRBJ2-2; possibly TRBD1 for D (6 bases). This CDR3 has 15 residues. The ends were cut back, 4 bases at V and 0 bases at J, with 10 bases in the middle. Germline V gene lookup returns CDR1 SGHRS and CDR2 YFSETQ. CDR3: CASSPGHSNTGELFF. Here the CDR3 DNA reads TGCGCCAGCAGCCCGGGACACTCGAACACCGGGGAGCTGTTTTTT.

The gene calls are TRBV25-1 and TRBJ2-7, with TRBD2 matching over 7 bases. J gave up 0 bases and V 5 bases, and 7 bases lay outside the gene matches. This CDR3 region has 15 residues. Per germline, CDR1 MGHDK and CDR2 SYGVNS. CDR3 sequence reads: CASSWSSGSSYEQYF. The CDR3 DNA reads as TGTGCCAGCAGTTGGTCTAGCGGAAGCTCCTACGAGCAGTACTTC.

CDR3 region: CASSIQTGTNSLEQFF. The CDR3 region has the DNA TGTGCCAGCAGCATCCAAACCGGGACTAACTCTCTGGAGCAGTTCTTC. The chain is built from TRBV9 and TRBJ2-1, with 7 positions matching TRBD2. The trim removed 4 bases at V and 10 bases at J, leaving 17 bases unmatched. The CDR3 has 16 residues. Germline V CDR1 and CDR2: SGDLS, YYNGEE.

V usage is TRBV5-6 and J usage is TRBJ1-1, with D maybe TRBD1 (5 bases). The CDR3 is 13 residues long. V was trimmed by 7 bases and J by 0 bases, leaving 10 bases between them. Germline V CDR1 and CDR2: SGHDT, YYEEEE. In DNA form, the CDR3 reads TGTGCCAGCCGGGGACTGATGAACACTGAAGCTTTCTTT. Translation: CASRGLMNTEAFF.

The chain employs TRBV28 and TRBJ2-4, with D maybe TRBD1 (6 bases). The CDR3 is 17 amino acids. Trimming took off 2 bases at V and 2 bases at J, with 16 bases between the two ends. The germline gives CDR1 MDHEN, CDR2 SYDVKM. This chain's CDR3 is CASSLQGSGSSKNIQYF. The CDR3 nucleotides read TGTGCCAGCAGTTTACAGGGGAGCGGTTCGTCCAAAAACATTCAGTACTTC.

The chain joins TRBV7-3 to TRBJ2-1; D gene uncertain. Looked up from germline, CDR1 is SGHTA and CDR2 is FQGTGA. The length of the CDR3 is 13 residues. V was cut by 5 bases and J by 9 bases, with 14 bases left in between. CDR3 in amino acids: CASSPDSWGEQFF. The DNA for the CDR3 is TGTGCCAGCAGCCCTGACTCGTGGGGTGAGCAGTTCTTC.

The CDR3 protein is CASSSPDRVGSPYYGYTF. The CDR3 nucleotides read TGTGCCAGCAGCTCGCCTGACAGGGTTGGATCCCCCTACTATGGCTACACCTTC. V usage is TRBV11-2 and J usage is TRBJ1-2; 7 positions agree with TRBD1. Germline loops: CDR1 SGHAT, CDR2 FQNNGV. Trimming cost V 4 bases and J 3 bases; bases outside gene matches: 17. This CDR3 contains 18 residues.